The source of this T cell receptor beta chain is a study of T-cell memory formation after mild COVID-19. Whole-study findings and limits: Mainly CM and EM harbored the contracting CD4+ clones; mainly EMRA harbored the CD8+ ones. For second-wave clones that peaked at day 37, SARS-CoV-2 specificity went unverified.

CDR1 and CDR2 (germline): SGHTA, FQGNSA. CDR3 length: 13 residues. V shed 5 bases and J 2 bases; nucleotides not matched to a gene: 3. This clonotype has ten or more counts. Its specificity is not known. Each CDR3 protein gets one entry after TCRdb re-called the 5' RACE reads with MiXCR. The sample shows 150,000 or so distinct CDR3 sequences, roughly 11% of them seen only once. The rearrangement links TRBV7-2 to TRBJ2-7, with 7 bases that match TRBD1. The sequenced sample was PBMCs or a T cell subset sorted from them (not recorded which). The clonotype originates from a man aged 18 to 30 who had mild COVID-19 (a few samples of this study predate the infection). Cell type and time point are not known. The CDR3 spells CASSVDRAYEQYF. The CDR3 DNA follows: TGTGCCAGCAGCGTCGACAGGGCCTACGAGCAGTACTTC.